This T cell receptor beta chain emerged from a study of cytomegalovirus exposure and HLA in healthy donors. Study findings and constraints: Productive rates of about 87% or about 30% were seen for most TCR beta V segments in an earlier analysis. 150 or so TCR beta chains were listed as cytomegalovirus-associated.

The PCR used 60 Vbeta and 13 Jbeta primers. Repertoires were generated with immunoSEQ multiplex PCR, while TCRdb's copy carries only in-frame clones and drops some. Of roughly 110,000 clones listed, about 85% are singletons. This clone has just a few counts. Its antigen is not identified. The CDR3 contains 14 residues. Looked up from germline, CDR1 is MNHNS and CDR2 is SASEGT. The V gene lost 4 bases and the J gene lost 5 bases, with 12 bases spanning the gap. The TCR originated in a man aged 25 to 40 in good health and CMV-seronegative. This chain connects TRBV6-1 to TRBJ1-5; possibly TRBD1 for D (6 bases). The sample was PBMCs. The CDR3 here is CASSGPDRYQPQHF. Here the CDR3 DNA reads TGTGCCAGCAGTGGCCCTGACAGGTATCAGCCCCAGCATTTT.